This entry describes one T cell receptor beta chain. Methods used by the authors: Estimation of nucleated cell counts relied on the amplification of reference gene primers. Profiling relied on immunoSEQ multiplex PCR, and the TCRdb table lists in-frame clones only, not all of them. V and J calls and clone size come straight from that table; D and trimming were deduced from the DNA. The sample lists some 120,000 clones, about 85% occurring once. The sample originates from a study of blood T cell repertoires in COVID-19. Study at large: COVID-19 samples, acute and convalescent, were from the United States, Italy and Spain. PBMCs, B-cell-depleted T cells, or T cells were the source of the cDNA or gDNA that made up the material.

The germline V gene encodes CDR1 SGHDN and CDR2 FVKESK. The V end lost 1 base, the J end lost 3 bases, and 3 bases lay between the germline ends. The CDR3 consists of 12 residues. The rearrangement links TRBV14 to TRBJ1-1; no firm D call. The specimen sequenced was peripheral blood. The receptor was isolated from a man between 60 and 75 years old with acute or convalescent COVID-19. The CDR3, as DNA: TGTGCCAGCAGCCAAGCTGACACTGAAGCTTTCTTT. Amino acids: CASSQADTEAFF.